These T cell receptor beta chains were read from a single sample in a study of CD8 T cells in Susac syndrome. Each CDR3 protein gets one entry after TCRdb re-called the immunoSEQ multiplex PCR reads with MiXCR. The repertoire holds some 450,000 distinct CDR3 sequences, with around 85% as singletons. The sample consisted of CD8+ T cells from PBMCs. These receptors were taken from a human donor with multiple sclerosis. The CDR3 runs from the conserved cysteine through the conserved F or W. D genes are given only for firm matches. Clone size, where shown, is once, few, many, or a class for clones that have expanded.

cdr3_nt: TGTGCCAGCAGTTCCTACGACAGTTCCGACTTCACCTTC
cdr3_aa: CASSSYDSSDFTF
j_call: TRBJ1-2
clone_size: once
v_call: TRBV27
d_call: .

cdr3_nt: TGTGCCAGCAGCCCCCAGGCAGGGAGTCAGCCCCAGCATTTT
cdr3_aa: CASSPQAGSQPQHF
j_call: TRBJ1-5
clone_size: .
v_call: TRBV12-3/TRBV12-4
d_call: .

cdr3_nt: TGCGCCAGCAGCCGATTGACAGGGGACACCGGGGAGCTGTTTTTT
cdr3_aa: CASSRLTGDTGELFF
j_call: TRBJ2-2
clone_size: .
v_call: TRBV4-1
d_call: TRBD1

cdr3_nt: TGTGCCAGTAGTATAAGAGACAGCAACGCCGAGCAGTACTTC
cdr3_aa: CASSIRDSNAEQYF
j_call: TRBJ2-7
clone_size: once
v_call: TRBV19
d_call: .

cdr3_nt: TGTGCCTGGAGTGAAGCTTCGTGGCAGAACACTGAAGCTTTCTTT
cdr3_aa: CAWSEASWQNTEAFF
j_call: TRBJ1-1
clone_size: once
v_call: TRBV30
d_call: .

cdr3_nt: TGCAGCGTTGAGGATGCAGTTTTCGCCGGGGAGCTGTTTTTT
cdr3_aa: CSVEDAVFAGELFF
j_call: TRBJ2-2
clone_size: .
v_call: TRBV29-1
d_call: .

cdr3_nt: TGTGCCAGCAGTTACGGGGGGCTACCTAACCATGAGCAGTTCTTC
cdr3_aa: CASSYGGLPNHEQFF
j_call: TRBJ2-1
clone_size: .
v_call: TRBV6-2/TRBV6-3
d_call: .

cdr3_nt: TGCGCCAGCAGCCAAGATCGCGGGACTCATTCCTACAATGAGCAGTTCTTC
cdr3_aa: CASSQDRGTHSYNEQFF
j_call: TRBJ2-1
clone_size: once
v_call: TRBV4-1
d_call: .

cdr3_nt: TGTGCCAGCAGCCAAGATGACGGGATCAGATACAATGAGCAGTTCTTC
cdr3_aa: CASSQDDGIRYNEQFF
j_call: TRBJ2-1
clone_size: .
v_call: TRBV3-1
d_call: .

cdr3_nt: TGCGCCAGCAGCCAAGAAGGGCCTGCGGGAGGGAATTACCAAGAGACCCAGTACTTC
cdr3_aa: CASSQEGPAGGNYQETQYF
j_call: TRBJ2-5
clone_size: .
v_call: TRBV4-1
d_call: TRBD2

cdr3_nt: TGTGCCAGCAGTTACCGACAGTACACTAATGAAAAACTGTTTTTT
cdr3_aa: CASSYRQYTNEKLFF
j_call: TRBJ1-4
clone_size: .
v_call: TRBV6-2/TRBV6-3
d_call: .

cdr3_nt: TGTGCCAGCAGCCAAGTTACTAGATGGGAGACCCAGTACTTC
cdr3_aa: CASSQVTRWETQYF
j_call: TRBJ2-5
clone_size: .
v_call: TRBV5-6
d_call: .

cdr3_nt: TGCGCCAGCAGCTTGGATGGACAGGGCCTCATGAACACTGAAGCTTTCTTT
cdr3_aa: CASSLDGQGLMNTEAFF
j_call: TRBJ1-1
clone_size: .
v_call: TRBV5-1
d_call: TRBD1

cdr3_nt: TGTGCCAGCAGCATGGGGGACAGCGTAGCTTTCTTT
cdr3_aa: CASSMGDSVAFF
j_call: TRBJ1-1
clone_size: .
v_call: TRBV3-1
d_call: TRBD1

cdr3_nt: TGTGCCAGCAGTTACTCGGCAGGGGCCCTGAACACTGAAGCTTTCTTT
cdr3_aa: CASSYSAGALNTEAFF
j_call: TRBJ1-1
clone_size: once
v_call: TRBV6-5
d_call: .

cdr3_nt: TGTGCCAGTAGTACCCGGGACTTGGCATCCTACGAGCAGTACTTC
cdr3_aa: CASSTRDLASYEQYF
j_call: TRBJ2-7
clone_size: .
v_call: TRBV19
d_call: .

cdr3_nt: TGTGCCAGCAGTCGATTTTCGGGGTACAATGAGCAGTTCTTC
cdr3_aa: CASSRFSGYNEQFF
j_call: TRBJ2-1
clone_size: .
v_call: TRBV28
d_call: .

cdr3_nt: TGCGCCAGCACCCTAATGGGGGGTGAGCAGTTCTTC
cdr3_aa: CASTLMGGEQFF
j_call: TRBJ2-1
clone_size: .
v_call: TRBV5-1
d_call: .

cdr3_nt: TGTGCCAGCAGTTACCTGACCGATAACACTGAAGCTTTCTTT
cdr3_aa: CASSYLTDNTEAFF
j_call: TRBJ1-1
clone_size: .
v_call: TRBV6-5
d_call: .

cdr3_nt: TGTGCCAGCAGTTCCGCCCTAGCGGGTGCCGGTTACGAGCAGTACTTC
cdr3_aa: CASSSALAGAGYEQYF
j_call: TRBJ2-7
clone_size: .
v_call: TRBV28
d_call: TRBD2

cdr3_nt: TGTGCCAGCAGCCAAGATTGGGGGGGCTATGGCTACACCTTC
cdr3_aa: CASSQDWGGYGYTF
j_call: TRBJ1-2
clone_size: .
v_call: TRBV14
d_call: .

cdr3_nt: TGTGCCAGCAGTGCTGGTGGCGGATTCTACGAGCAGTACTTC
cdr3_aa: CASSAGGGFYEQYF
j_call: TRBJ2-7
clone_size: .
v_call: TRBV2
d_call: .

cdr3_nt: TGTGCCAGCAGTTACTCCCGCAGCGGGAGATTAGGCACCGGGGAGCTGTTTTTT
cdr3_aa: CASSYSRSGRLGTGELFF
j_call: TRBJ2-2
clone_size: .
v_call: TRBV6-2/TRBV6-3
d_call: TRBD2

cdr3_nt: TGCGCCAGCAGAGAACAGGGGACGAATGAGCAGTTCTTC
cdr3_aa: CASREQGTNEQFF
j_call: TRBJ2-1
clone_size: .
v_call: TRBV5-1
d_call: TRBD1

cdr3_nt: TGTGCCAGCAGTTTATCTCTCCCGGTTTTGAACACTGAAGCTTTCTTT
cdr3_aa: CASSLSLPVLNTEAFF
j_call: TRBJ1-1
clone_size: once
v_call: TRBV27
d_call: .

cdr3_nt: TGTGCCAGCAGTTGGGCCCCTCAGTTCTTC
cdr3_aa: CASSWAPQFF
j_call: TRBJ2-1
clone_size: .
v_call: TRBV27
d_call: .

cdr3_nt: TGTGCCAGCAGTGAAGGGTTAGGTATCCTATCTAGAAGGCCTGAAGCTTTCTTT
cdr3_aa: CASSEGLGILSRRPEAFF
j_call: TRBJ1-1
clone_size: .
v_call: TRBV6-1
d_call: .

cdr3_nt: TGTGCCAGCAGCCCGGGACTAGCGGGCCTAAGAGAGACCCAGTACTTC
cdr3_aa: CASSPGLAGLRETQYF
j_call: TRBJ2-5
clone_size: .
v_call: TRBV9
d_call: TRBD2

cdr3_nt: TGTGCCAGCTCTACGTTGGGACTAGCTGGCGAGACCCAGTACTTC
cdr3_aa: CASSTLGLAGETQYF
j_call: TRBJ2-5
clone_size: .
v_call: TRBV7-9
d_call: TRBD2

cdr3_nt: TGTGCCAGCAGCCCAGACGATGGGGAGAACACTGAAGCTTTCTTT
cdr3_aa: CASSPDDGENTEAFF
j_call: TRBJ1-1
clone_size: .
v_call: TRBV7-6
d_call: .

cdr3_nt: TGTGCCAGCAGTGGACAGGGTAAAACTGGAAACACCATATATTTT
cdr3_aa: CASSGQGKTGNTIYF
j_call: TRBJ1-3
clone_size: .
v_call: TRBV12-3/TRBV12-4
d_call: TRBD1

cdr3_nt: TGTGCCTGGGGACTAGCGGGAGTCACAGATACGCAGTATTTT
cdr3_aa: CAWGLAGVTDTQYF
j_call: TRBJ2-3
clone_size: .
v_call: TRBV30
d_call: TRBD2

cdr3_nt: TGTGCCAGCAGTTACGTGGGCCATGCCTACGAGCAGTACTTC
cdr3_aa: CASSYVGHAYEQYF
j_call: TRBJ2-7
clone_size: once
v_call: TRBV6-5
d_call: .

cdr3_nt: TGTGCCAGCAGCTCTAAAGGCCTACTAGCGGGTGGAGAACGGGGTTACAATGAGCAGTTCTTC
cdr3_aa: CASSSKGLLAGGERGYNEQFF
j_call: TRBJ2-1
clone_size: .
v_call: TRBV6-2/TRBV6-3
d_call: TRBD2

cdr3_nt: TGTGCCAGCAGTGAACAGGGGTCTAATGATGAGCAGTTCTTC
cdr3_aa: CASSEQGSNDEQFF
j_call: TRBJ2-1
clone_size: .
v_call: TRBV25-1
d_call: .

cdr3_nt: TGTGCCTGGAGTGTCCGATGGAGGGAGGACCTATACAATGAGCAGTTCTTC
cdr3_aa: CAWSVRWREDLYNEQFF
j_call: TRBJ2-1
clone_size: .
v_call: TRBV30
d_call: .

cdr3_nt: TGCGCCAGCAGCCAAGCTACAGGGGGCTACGAAAAACTGTTTTTT
cdr3_aa: CASSQATGGYEKLFF
j_call: TRBJ1-4
clone_size: .
v_call: TRBV4-1
d_call: TRBD1

cdr3_nt: TGCGCCAGCAGCCCGACGGACTACGAGCAGTACTTC
cdr3_aa: CASSPTDYEQYF
j_call: TRBJ2-7
clone_size: few
v_call: TRBV5-1
d_call: .

cdr3_nt: TGTGCTAGTGGTTTGGTTCAGTCCTACGAGCAGTACTTC
cdr3_aa: CASGLVQSYEQYF
j_call: TRBJ2-7
clone_size: .
v_call: TRBV12-5
d_call: .

cdr3_nt: TGCGCCAGCAGCCAAGATAATCGGGTGATCTACAATGAGCAGTTCTTC
cdr3_aa: CASSQDNRVIYNEQFF
j_call: TRBJ2-1
clone_size: .
v_call: TRBV4-1
d_call: .

cdr3_nt: TGTGCCAGTAGTATGGCCCTTAACACCGGGGAGCTGTTTTTT
cdr3_aa: CASSMALNTGELFF
j_call: TRBJ2-2
clone_size: .
v_call: TRBV19
d_call: .

cdr3_nt: TGTGCCAGCAGCTTGCACCCAACCTCATCCTACGAGCAGTACTTC
cdr3_aa: CASSLHPTSSYEQYF
j_call: TRBJ2-7
clone_size: once
v_call: TRBV5-4
d_call: .

cdr3_nt: TGTGCCAGTTGTCCTAGCGGGGGATTCCAAGAGACCCAGTACTTC
cdr3_aa: CASCPSGGFQETQYF
j_call: TRBJ2-5
clone_size: .
v_call: TRBV19
d_call: TRBD2

cdr3_nt: TGTGCCACCAGCAGAGATAAGGGAACAGCCAAAAACATTCAGTACTTC
cdr3_aa: CATSRDKGTAKNIQYF
j_call: TRBJ2-4
clone_size: .
v_call: TRBV15
d_call: .

cdr3_nt: TGCGTCCCGAGACTAGCGGACACCGGGGAGCTGTTTTTT
cdr3_aa: CVPRLADTGELFF
j_call: TRBJ2-2
clone_size: once
v_call: TRBV29-1
d_call: TRBD2

cdr3_nt: TGTGCCAGCAGCTTGATACTGGCTGACTACGAGCAGCACTTC
cdr3_aa: CASSLILADYEQHF
j_call: TRBJ2-7
clone_size: .
v_call: TRBV5-6
d_call: .

cdr3_nt: TGCGCCAGCAGCTTGCGTGAGGGGGCGGGCACTGAAGCTTTCTTT
cdr3_aa: CASSLREGAGTEAFF
j_call: TRBJ1-1
clone_size: .
v_call: TRBV5-1
d_call: TRBD1

cdr3_nt: TGTGCCAGCAGCTCAGGGACCACCAGCGAAAAACTGTTTTTT
cdr3_aa: CASSSGTTSEKLFF
j_call: TRBJ1-4
clone_size: few
v_call: TRBV6-5
d_call: .

cdr3_nt: TGTGCCAGCAGCCAAGGACAGGGTGGCTGGGCCTACGAGCAGTACTTC
cdr3_aa: CASSQGQGGWAYEQYF
j_call: TRBJ2-7
clone_size: .
v_call: TRBV27
d_call: TRBD1

cdr3_nt: TGTGCCTCTAACGGGGAGAACTACGAGCAGTACTTC
cdr3_aa: CASNGENYEQYF
j_call: TRBJ2-7
clone_size: .
v_call: TRBV6-5
d_call: .

cdr3_nt: TGCGCCAGCAGCTTGGGGACAGGGGCAAGGAAGGACACCGGGGAGCTGTTTTTT
cdr3_aa: CASSLGTGARKDTGELFF
j_call: TRBJ2-2
clone_size: .
v_call: TRBV5-1
d_call: TRBD1

cdr3_nt: TGCAGCGTTGGGATAGACTACGAGCAGTACTTC
cdr3_aa: CSVGIDYEQYF
j_call: TRBJ2-7
clone_size: few
v_call: TRBV29-1
d_call: .

cdr3_nt: TGCGCCAGCAGCACCCTGGGACAGGGCGTCATGTACGAGCAGTACTTC
cdr3_aa: CASSTLGQGVMYEQYF
j_call: TRBJ2-7
clone_size: .
v_call: TRBV4-1
d_call: TRBD1

cdr3_nt: TGTGCCTGGAGTGTACTCGGGATGGGGCAGACTGAAGCTTTCTTT
cdr3_aa: CAWSVLGMGQTEAFF
j_call: TRBJ1-1
clone_size: .
v_call: TRBV30
d_call: .

cdr3_nt: TGCGCCAGCAGCCCTGGGACAGGGTGGTGGAATGAGCAGTTCTTC
cdr3_aa: CASSPGTGWWNEQFF
j_call: TRBJ2-1
clone_size: .
v_call: TRBV5-1
d_call: TRBD1

cdr3_nt: TGTGCCTGGACCCGGCTAATCTATGGCTACACCTTC
cdr3_aa: CAWTRLIYGYTF
j_call: TRBJ1-2
clone_size: .
v_call: TRBV30
d_call: .

cdr3_nt: TGTGCCAGCAGCACTTTTTCCACAGATACGCAGTATTTT
cdr3_aa: CASSTFSTDTQYF
j_call: TRBJ2-3
clone_size: once
v_call: TRBV9
d_call: .

cdr3_nt: TGTGCCAGCAAGGTGGACAGGGGGTACACTGAAGCTTTCTTT
cdr3_aa: CASKVDRGYTEAFF
j_call: TRBJ1-1
clone_size: .
v_call: TRBV6-1
d_call: TRBD1